A single sample is the source of the 10 T cell receptor beta chains below, sequenced in a study of CD8+ T cells in alopecia areata (dated by TCRdb to 2017 to 2018). The protocol used for the library was the immunoSEQ multiplex PCR assay. RNA was extracted from all samples and reverse transcribed into cDNA, which served as template for TCR sequencing. This is the immuneACCESS table as TCRdb keeps it, with only in-frame sequences that have V and J called. A part of the clones is gone; compared with another copy, unresolved V genes explain less than half, and the rest is unexplained. The sample profile shows around 50,000 clones; about 96% of them were found once. The top ten clonotypes cover more than 25% of the sample. The time point label, as the study defines it: baseline before oral tofacitinib. This specimen consisted of CD8+ T cells sorted from blood, obtained at week 0. The receptor set was obtained from a human donor with alopecia areata.

This sequence joins TRBV9 and TRBJ1-2, with 7 bases lining up with TRBD1. With V trimmed by 3 bases and J by 3 bases, 2 bases remained unmatched. The germline CDR1 and CDR2 sequences are SGDLS and YYNGEE. The CDR3 spans 13 residues. The CDR3, as DNA: TGTGCCAGCAGCGCCGGACAGGACTATGGCTACACCTTC. As protein: CASSAGQDYGYTF.

The chain employs TRBV4-3 and TRBJ2-7, with 9 bases aligning to TRBD1. The J segment lost 5 bases and the V segment lost 4 bases, leaving 9 bases of the junction unmatched. Germline values: CDR1 LGHNA, CDR2 YSLEER. The CDR3 is 15 amino acids. DNA of the CDR3: TGCGCCAGCAGCCCACAGGGGGCGCGGGGTCACGAGCAGTACTTC. The encoded protein is CASSPQGARGHEQYF.

The rearrangement links TRBV7-8 to TRBJ2-5, with a tentative D call TRBD2 (6 bases). CDR1 SGHVS and CDR2 FQNEAQ come from the germline V gene. Trimming removed 5 bases from V and 1 base from J, with 11 bases in between. This CDR3 spans 14 amino acids. The CDR3 DNA sequence: TGTGCCAGCAGCCCTCTAGCGACCCAAGAGACCCAGTACTTC. Amino acid sequence: CASSPLATQETQYF.

The V and J genes are TRBV27 and TRBJ2-1; 8 bases are a match to TRBD1. Germline CDR1 is MNHEY and CDR2 is SMNVEV (reference sequence). The CDR3 has 16 residues. V dropped 4 bases and J dropped 5; count of bases not matched to a gene: 10. In nucleotides, the CDR3 is TGTGCCAGCAGTTCTTTAATAGGGACAGGAGACAATGAGCAGTTCTTC. As protein: CASSSLIGTGDNEQFF.

DNA of the CDR3: TGTGCTAGTGGTTGGGGGTTCTCCTACGAGCAGTACTTC. It specifies CASGWGFSYEQYF. The J gene is TRBJ2-7, the V gene TRBV12-5; D may match TRBD1 or TRBD2 (5 bases each). V shed 4 bases and J shed 0 bases, with 7 bases lying between them. The CDR3 runs 13 residues. CDR1 and CDR2 (germline): LGHNT, FRNRAP. Full variable domain (missing parts from reference TRBV12-5 and TRBJ2-7): DARVTQTPRHKVTEMGQEVTMRCQPILGHNTVFWYRQTMMQGLELLAYFRNRAPLDDSGMPKDRFSAEMPDATLATLKIQPSEPRDSAVYFCASGWGFSYEQYFGPGTRLTVT.

This chain uses TRBV5-6 with TRBJ2-5; perhaps TRBD1 as D (6 bases). Germline V lookup: CDR1 SGHDT, CDR2 YYEEEE. The V end was cut by 0 bases, the J end by 1 base, with 10 bases between. CDR3 size: 15 residues. The CDR3 nucleotides read TGTGCCAGCAGCTTGGTGGCAGGGGCCCAAGAGACCCAGTACTTC. Its translation: CASSLVAGAQETQYF.

The chain carries TRBV28 and TRBJ1-1, with 7 bases fitting TRBD1. The CDR3 sequence is 14 residues long. Germline CDR1 MDHEN, CDR2 SYDVKM. Trimming removed 6 bases from V and 3 bases from J; junction bases left unmatched: 7. The CDR3 region is CASRPDRVHTEAFF. CDR3 DNA sequence: TGTGCCAGCAGGCCCGACAGGGTTCACACTGAAGCTTTCTTT.

V gene TRBV5-1 combines with J gene TRBJ2-1; TRBD2 is a possible D gene (5 bases). The V gene's germline CDR1 is SGHRS and CDR2 YFSETQ. The CDR3 extends over 15 amino acids. The germline V and J ends were trimmed by 0 bases and 0 bases, with 7 bases remaining between them. CDR3 amino acids: CASSLVRGSYNEQFF. The CDR3 DNA sequence: TGCGCCAGCAGCTTGGTTCGGGGCTCCTACAATGAGCAGTTCTTC.

V usage is TRBV4-2 and J usage is TRBJ2-7; the match to TRBD1 covers 7 bases. In germline, CDR1 is LGHNA, CDR2 YNFKEQ. Trimming took 0 bases from V and 4 from J; bases not matched to a gene: 12. The CDR3 is made up of 17 amino acids. The CDR3 protein is CASSQEWVGQLPYEQYF. In DNA form, the CDR3 reads TGTGCCAGCAGCCAAGAATGGGTGGGACAGCTACCTTACGAGCAGTACTTC.

The gene calls are TRBV7-8 and TRBJ2-2; no clear D. This CDR3 is 15 amino acids long. Germline CDR1 SGHVS, CDR2 FQNEAQ. V was trimmed by 0 bases and J by 1 base, leaving 6 bases between them. The CDR3 sequence: CASSLAGRNTGELFF. CDR3 coding DNA: TGTGCCAGCAGCTTAGCGGGCAGGAACACCGGGGAGCTGTTTTTT.